The 28 T cell receptor beta chains below were found in one sample sequenced in a study of blood T cells in healthy people across ages. Combining a sample-barcoded 5' primer with a J-beta primer mix, a second PCR ran for 7 to 11 cycles. Via MiXCR, TCRdb re-called the 5' RACE reads, giving one row per CDR3 protein. The sample carries just under 900,000 distinct CDR3 sequences, 29% recorded once. The sample comprised blood. The receptors were sampled from a woman at least 80 years old in good health.

The table lists this clonotype with a few counts. V and J are TRBV10-3 and TRBJ1-5, with D hard to call. Trimming removed 4 bases from V and 4 bases from J, with 8 bases in between. The CDR3 spans 13 residues. CDR1 and CDR2 from the germline V gene are ENHRY and SYGVKD. CDR3 region: CAISGSGNQPQHF. Here the CDR3 DNA reads TGTGCCATCAGTGGGTCAGGAAATCAGCCCCAGCATTTT.

This clonotype was observed at least ten times. This chain joins TRBV18 and TRBJ2-7; D might be TRBD2 (6 bases). CDR1 KGHSH and CDR2 LQKENI come from the germline V gene. Trimming took 8 bases from V and 6 from J, leaving 17 bases between them. The CDR3 length is 13 residues. The CDR3 bases are TGTGCCAGCACCGGGACTCCTAAGGGCGAGCAGTACTTC. Protein product: CASTGTPKGEQYF.

This clonotype showed up many times. The chain has TRBV7-2 and TRBJ2-1, with TRBD1 matching over 10 bases. CDR3 size: 18 residues. CDR1 and CDR2 from the germline V gene are SGHTA and FQGNSA. Losses at the gene ends were 5 bases for V and 5 bases for J; bases not matched to a gene: 15. CDR3 sequence reads: CASSHHRDRGLKDNEQFF. CDR3 nucleotide sequence: TGTGCCAGCAGCCATCACCGGGACAGGGGATTAAAGGACAATGAGCAGTTCTTC.

The CDR3 DNA reads as TGTGCCAGCAGCCGCGGGGGCGCTCTCACCGGGGAGCTGTTTTTT. Protein sequence: CASSRGGALTGELFF. The V and J genes are TRBV5-6 and TRBJ2-2; perhaps TRBD2 as D (7 bases). This CDR3 is 15 amino acids long. Per the germline V gene, CDR1 is SGHDT and CDR2 is YYEEEE. V dropped 4 bases and J dropped 4 bases, with 14 bases sitting between them.

The chain employs TRBV5-1 and TRBJ1-2; TRBD1 is a possible D gene (6 bases). V lost 0 bases and J 8 bases, leaving 17 bases between the germline ends. The CDR3 is 15 residues long. Germline assignment: CDR1 SGHRS and CDR2 YFSETQ. The CDR3 DNA follows: TGCGCCAGCAGCTTGGCATCCGGGACAAAAAGGGGCTACACCTTC. Amino acids: CASSLASGTKRGYTF.

Ten or more counts support this clonotype. The V call is TRBV9, the J call TRBJ2-5; 8 bases line up with TRBD1. Trimming at V came to 0 bases and at J to 5 bases, leaving 6 bases not matched to a gene. The CDR3 is 15 amino acids. Germline assignment: CDR1 SGDLS and CDR2 YYNGEE. The CDR3 sequence: CASSVVPGGRETQYF. CDR3 DNA sequence: TGTGCCAGCAGCGTAGTTCCAGGGGGCCGGGAGACCCAGTACTTC.

The chain recombines TRBV6-2 or TRBV6-3 with TRBJ1-2, with D unclear. Germline V gene lookup returns CDR1 MNHEY and CDR2 SVGEGT. V lost 6 bases, J lost 0 bases, and 17 bases lay in between. The CDR3 is 16 amino acids. For the CDR3, the DNA is TGTGCCAGCAGGGCCCCTGGGTTTTCGGCTAACTATGGCTACACCTTC. Protein product: CASRAPGFSANYGYTF.

This clonotype was seen more than once but under ten times. This may stem from a read error, because a much larger clone lies one nucleotide away. This chain links TRBV6-6 with TRBJ2-1; a possible D gene is TRBD1 (7 bases). Germline V gene data show CDR1 as MNHNY and CDR2 as SVGAGI (reference sequence). The CDR3 has 15 amino acids. The CDR3 region is CAGSGGGFGYNEQFF. CDR3 coding DNA: TGTGCCGGCAGTGGAGGGGGCTTTGGCTACAATGAGCAGTTCTTC.

There are a few counts of this clonotype. V is TRBV12-3 or TRBV12-4 and J is TRBJ1-4; no firm D call. The CDR3 totals 14 residues. The V end was cut by 4 bases, the J end by 0 bases, with 6 bases between. This chain's CDR3 is CASSYASTNEKLFF. CDR3 coding DNA: TGTGCCAGCAGTTACGCGTCAACTAATGAAAAACTGTTTTTT.

This clonotype showed up many times. The CDR3 spells CASRATGPRGYTF. Here the CDR3 DNA reads TGTGCCAGCAGAGCCACAGGGCCACGTGGCTACACCTTC. V usage is TRBV5-5 and J usage is TRBJ1-2; TRBD1 is a possible D gene (6 bases). This CDR3 has 13 amino acids. The V and J ends lost 5 bases and 7 bases respectively, with 15 bases between them. The germline gives CDR1 SGHKS, CDR2 YYEKEE (reference sequence).

The chain has TRBV7-2 and TRBJ2-5; no definite D call. The CDR3 consists of 14 residues. Germline V CDR1 and CDR2: SGHTA, FQGNSA. The germline V and J ends were trimmed by 4 bases and 1 base, with 10 bases remaining between them. CDR3 sequence (DNA): TGTGCCAGCAGCTGGGCAGGCACCCAAGAGACCCAGTACTTC. Translation gives CASSWAGTQETQYF. Based on the CDR3 plus reference TRBV7-2 and TRBJ2-5, the full variable domain is GAGVSQSPSNKVTEKGKDVELRCDPISGHTALYWYRQSLGQGLEFLIYFQGNSAPDKSGLPSDRFSAERTGGSVSTLTIQRTQQEDSAVYLCASSWAGTQETQYFGPGTRLLVL.

The chain joins TRBV4-2 to TRBJ2-7, with 11 bases lining up with TRBD2. This CDR3 has 14 amino acids. With 6 bases clipped from V and 6 bases from J, the junction kept 7 bases outside the gene matches. Germline V lookup: CDR1 LGHNA, CDR2 YNFKEQ. CDR3 protein: CASRYSGRDGEQYF. The CDR3 bases are TGTGCCAGCAGATATAGCGGGAGGGATGGCGAGCAGTACTTC.

As regards this clonotype: A much larger clone is a single base away; this may be a read error. This chain joins TRBV25-1 and TRBJ2-4; no reliable D call. The last part of the DNA fits TRBJ2-7 better; the J call may be wrong. Germline V gives CDR1 MGHDK, CDR2 SYGVNS. This CDR3 comprises 13 residues. For the CDR3, the DNA is TGTGCCAGCAGTGAAGCAGGAGCCTACGAGCAGTACGTC. Translating gives CASSEAGAYEQYV.

V usage is TRBV18 and J usage is TRBJ1-3, with D unresolved. With 0 bases removed from V and 0 bases from J, the gap between germline ends came to 6 bases. Germline V lookup: CDR1 KGHSH, CDR2 LQKENI. The CDR3 contains 15 residues. CDR3 DNA: TGTGCCAGCTCACCACCCCTACGCTCTGGAAACACCATATATTTT. Translation: CASSPPLRSGNTIYF.

This clonotype was counted once. DNA of the CDR3: TGTGCCAGCAGCCCCATGGGGCGGGTGACCTACAATGAGCAGTTCTTC. It codes for CASSPMGRVTYNEQFF. The rearrangement uses TRBV11-2 and TRBJ2-1; D is tentatively TRBD1 or TRBD2 (5 bases each). The germline gives CDR1 SGHAT, CDR2 FQNNGV. This CDR3 has 16 amino acids. The V gene lost 5 bases and the J gene lost 2 bases, with 16 bases spanning the gap.

This clonotype was detected a few times. The J gene is TRBJ2-1, the V gene TRBV18; D gene unclear. Germline V gives CDR1 KGHSH, CDR2 LQKENI. The CDR3 is made up of 13 amino acids. Trimming cost V 2 bases and J 14 bases, with 16 bases left between them. Written as DNA, the CDR3 is TGTGCCAGCTCACCAAGTTCCGGGCCACGGGAGTTCTTC. This encodes CASSPSSGPREFF.

This clonotype was counted a few times. The rearrangement joins TRBV7-2 to TRBJ2-3; the D is unclear. The V and J ends lost 1 base and 6 bases respectively, with 8 bases between them. Germline-derived CDR1 and CDR2 are SGHTA and FQGNSA. The CDR3 loop spans 13 amino acids. The CDR3 region is CASSLGARDTQYF. CDR3 nucleotides: TGTGCCAGCAGCTTAGGGGCTAGGGATACGCAGTATTTT.

This chain uses TRBV4-3 with TRBJ2-7; tentatively, D is TRBD2 (6 bases). CDR3 size: 14 residues. The ends were cut back, 1 base at V and 3 bases at J, with 10 bases in the middle. The germline V gene has CDR1 LGHNA and CDR2 YSLEER. The CDR3 here is CASSQGIADYEQYF. CDR3 nucleotide sequence: TGCGCCAGCAGCCAAGGAATAGCGGACTACGAGCAGTACTTC.

The J gene is TRBJ2-2, the V gene TRBV15; 11 nucleotides align to TRBD2. Trimming cost V 6 bases and J 1 base; bases outside gene matches: 1. This CDR3 is built from 15 residues. The germline V gene has CDR1 LNHNV and CDR2 YYDKDF (reference sequence). The CDR3 bases are TGTGCCACCAGACTAGCGGGGGAGAACACCGGGGAGCTGTTTTTT. It encodes CATRLAGENTGELFF.

This clonotype was observed at least ten times. This chain joins TRBV12-3 or TRBV12-4 and TRBJ1-5; 7 bases match TRBD1. The V segment lost 5 bases and the J segment 2 bases; nucleotides outside the gene matches: 9. This CDR3 spans 16 amino acids. The CDR3 here is CASSISQGSGNQPQHF. CDR3 sequence (DNA): TGTGCCAGCAGTATATCACAGGGGTCCGGCAATCAGCCCCAGCATTTT.

This clonotype was seen a few times. The chain is built from TRBV9 and TRBJ2-1; TRBD2 matches 7 bases. The CDR3 totals 15 residues. CDR1 and CDR2 from the germline V gene are SGDLS and YYNGEE. V lost 2 bases to trimming and J lost 2 bases; unmatched junction nucleotides: 4. In DNA form, the CDR3 reads TGTGCCAGCAGCGTTAAGAGCGGGGCCTACAATGAGCAGTTCTTC. Its protein is CASSVKSGAYNEQFF.

This clonotype was seen a handful of times. The chain recombines TRBV9 with TRBJ2-5, with 10 bases fitting TRBD1. There are 15 residues in the CDR3. V lost 4 bases and J lost 4; bases outside the gene matches: 7. Germline V gene data show CDR1 as SGDLS and CDR2 as YYNGEE. CDR3 sequence (DNA): TGTGCCAGCAGCTTATCCGGGACAGGGGTAGAGACCCAGTACTTC. Protein product: CASSLSGTGVETQYF. The full variable domain, its missing parts supplied by reference TRBV9 and TRBJ2-5, is DSGVTQTPKHLITATGQRVTLRCSPRSGDLSVYWYQQSLDQGLQFLIQYYNGEERAKGNILERFSAQQFPDLHSELNLSSLELGDSALYFCASSLSGTGVETQYFGPGTRLLVL.

The V gene is TRBV24-1, the J gene TRBJ2-6; 8 bases agree with TRBD2. The CDR3 loop spans 16 amino acids. In germline, CDR1 is KGHDR, CDR2 SFDVKD. Trimming cost V 9 bases and J 2 bases; bases outside gene matches: 8. The CDR3 region is CATSGSGGAGANVLTF. As DNA, the CDR3 is TGTGCCACCTCCGGATCGGGGGGGGCTGGGGCCAACGTCCTGACTTTC.

This clonotype was counted many times. The gene calls are TRBV3-1 and TRBJ2-1, with TRBD1 matching over 7 bases. V shed 5 bases, J shed 2 bases, and the junction held 6 bases outside the gene matches. Germline V gene lookup returns CDR1 LGHDT and CDR2 YNNKEL (reference sequence). This CDR3 is 15 amino acids long. CDR3 loop: CASSVDRATYNEQFF. The CDR3 DNA reads as TGTGCCAGCAGCGTCGACAGGGCCACCTACAATGAGCAGTTCTTC.

This clonotype was counted many times. This chain connects TRBV7-2 to TRBJ1-6, with TRBD1 matching over 9 bases. J was trimmed by 7 bases and V by 5 bases; bases with no gene match: 6. Germline V gives CDR1 SGHTA, CDR2 FQGNSA. The CDR3 is 15 amino acids. The CDR3 loop is CASSPRTGANSPLHF. CDR3 nucleotide sequence: TGTGCCAGCAGCCCCCGGACAGGGGCCAATTCACCCCTCCACTTT. Full variable domain (missing parts from reference TRBV7-2 and TRBJ1-6): GAGVSQSPSNKVTEKGKDVELRCDPISGHTALYWYRQSLGQGLEFLIYFQGNSAPDKSGLPSDRFSAERTGGSVSTLTIQRTQQEDSAVYLCASSPRTGANSPLHFGNGTRLTVT.

This clonotype was detected a few times. The V and J genes are TRBV10-2 and TRBJ2-1; no clear D gene. V lost 7 bases and J 9 bases, leaving 16 bases between the germline ends. This CDR3 contains 13 residues. Germline V gene lookup returns CDR1 WSHSY and CDR2 SAAADI. CDR3 in DNA: TGCGCCAGCATCGCCAACATCGATAGTGAGCAGTTCTTC. Encoded protein: CASIANIDSEQFF.

This clonotype occurred many times. The chain uses TRBV6-1 and TRBJ2-5; D is perhaps TRBD1 or TRBD2 (5 bases each). The CDR3 is 14 amino acids. Looked up from germline, CDR1 is MNHNS and CDR2 is SASEGT. Between the trimmed V and J ends, which lost 7 bases and 1 base, there was a span of 13 bases. The CDR3 nucleotides are TGTGCCAGCAACCGGGACCTCCTCCAAGAGACCCAGTACTTC. Encoded protein: CASNRDLLQETQYF.

J is TRBJ1-2 and V is TRBV11-2; 11 bases map to TRBD1. Germline assignment: CDR1 SGHAT and CDR2 FQNNGV. The V and J ends lost 4 bases and 11 bases, in that order; junction bases with no gene match: 6. This CDR3 has 13 amino acids. CDR3 bases: TGTGCCAGCAGCTCGAGGACAGGGGGCAGGTACACCTTC. Protein product: CASSSRTGGRYTF.